These 16 T cell receptor beta chains originate from one sample sequenced in a study of blood T cell repertoires in COVID-19 (dated by TCRdb to between 2020 and 2021). The library was produced with the immunoSEQ multiplex PCR assay. The source is immuneACCESS, and TCRdb retained only in-frame sequences with V and J called. Part of the clones is not carried over; for the studies checked, unresolved V genes explain less than half of this, and the remainder is unexplained. Present in this sample are 56,000 or so clones, approximately 86% of which were seen just once. Approximately 17% of the sample lies in the top ten. Sequencing used peripheral blood. The receptors stem from a woman of 80 years or more with active COVID-19.

A few counts support this clone. This chain links TRBV19 with TRBJ1-1; TRBD1 matches at 10 bases. This CDR3 comprises 16 residues. Germline V gene lookup returns CDR1 LNHDA and CDR2 SQIVND (reference sequence). With V trimmed by 5 bases and J by 3 bases, 9 bases remained unmatched. DNA of the CDR3: TGTGCCAGTAGTCCCCGACAGGGGGCGTCGCACACTGAAGCTTTCTTT. Translation: CASSPRQGASHTEAFF.

The chain links TRBV5-6 to TRBJ2-3, with 13 bases identical to TRBD2. V shed 1 base, J shed 8 bases, and the junction held 4 bases outside the gene matches. From germline, CDR1 is SGHDT and CDR2 YYEEEE. This CDR3 is 15 amino acids long. CDR3 DNA: TGTGCCAGCAGCTTGACTAGCGGGGGGGCCGGTACGCAGTATTTT. The encoded protein is CASSLTSGGAGTQYF.

This chain connects TRBV7-2 to TRBJ1-1; D not resolved. The germline V gene has CDR1 SGHTA and CDR2 FQGNSA. The ends were cut back, 0 bases at V and 11 bases at J, with 19 bases in the middle. The CDR3 has 15 residues. CDR3 nucleotides: TGTGCCAGCAGCTTAGCCCCGGATGCGGGGTTAGGGGCTTTCTTT. Its protein is CASSLAPDAGLGAFF.

This sequence joins TRBV6-6 and TRBJ1-5; 8 positions match TRBD1. The trim removed 10 bases at V and 7 bases at J, leaving 12 bases unmatched. The germline V gene has CDR1 MNHNY and CDR2 SVGAGI (reference sequence). The CDR3 contains 14 residues. The CDR3 spells CATNFQGALQPQHF. CDR3 coding DNA: TGTGCCACCAATTTTCAGGGGGCTTTGCAGCCCCAGCATTTT.

V gene TRBV15 combines with J gene TRBJ1-5, with a tentative D call TRBD1 (6 bases). This CDR3 has 17 amino acids. Trimming pared 1 base from V and 2 bases from J, leaving 15 bases between. CDR1 and CDR2 (germline): LNHNV, YYDKDF (reference sequence). CDR3 residues: CATSRGLGTSRNQPQHF. Written as DNA, the CDR3 is TGTGCCACCAGCAGAGGTCTAGGGACATCCCGCAATCAGCCCCAGCATTTT.

J is TRBJ1-1 and V is TRBV2; 8 bases fit TRBD1. Per germline, CDR1 SNHLY and CDR2 FYNNEI. V was pared by 0 bases and J by 0 bases, with 6 bases of the junction left unmatched. The CDR3 sequence is 17 residues long. The CDR3 reads CASSEATDRDMNTEAFF. In DNA, the CDR3 is TGTGCCAGCAGTGAAGCGACGGACAGGGATATGAACACTGAAGCTTTCTTT.

V gene TRBV19 combines with J gene TRBJ1-1, with 10 bases matching TRBD1. CDR1 is LNHDA and CDR2 is SQIVND in the germline V gene (reference sequence). The CDR3 length is 15 residues. After removal of 1 base from V and 3 bases from J, the junction contained 2 bases not matched to a gene. CDR3 in amino acids: CASSIVGTGDTEAFF. The DNA for the CDR3 is TGTGCCAGTAGTATAGTCGGGACAGGGGACACTGAAGCTTTCTTT. Using reference TRBV19 and TRBJ1-1 for the parts outside the CDR3, the full variable domain is DGGITQSPKYLFRKEGQNVTLSCEQNLNHDAMYWYRQDPGQGLRLIYYSQIVNDFQKGDIAEGYSVSREKKESFPLTVTSAQKNPTAFYLCASSIVGTGDTEAFFGQGTRLTVV.

The chain links TRBV5-4 to TRBJ2-3; the match to TRBD2 covers 7 bases. CDR3 length equals 16 residues. J gave up 7 bases and V 0 bases, and 11 bases lay outside the gene matches. CDR1 and CDR2 from the germline V gene are SGHNT and YYREEE (reference sequence). CDR3 amino acids: CASSLEQRGPTNTQYF. The CDR3 nucleotides are TGTGCCAGCAGCTTGGAGCAGCGGGGCCCCACGAATACGCAGTATTTT. Together with reference TRBV5-4 and TRBJ2-3, the CDR3 gives the full variable domain: ETGVTQSPTHLIKTRGQQVTLRCSSQSGHNTVSWYQQALGQGPQFIFQYYREEENGRGNFPPRFSGLQFPNYSSELNVNALELDDSALYLCASSLEQRGPTNTQYFGPGTRLTVL.

In its sample, this clone was seen a few times. This chain uses TRBV7-2 with TRBJ2-7; possibly TRBD1 for D (5 bases). The V and J ends lost 5 bases and 5 bases respectively, with 13 bases between them. The CDR3 length is 13 residues. Germline lookup yields CDR1 SGHTA and CDR2 FQGNSA. CDR3 region: CASSQARGDEQYF. CDR3 bases: TGTGCCAGCAGCCAGGCTAGGGGCGACGAGCAGTACTTC.

The chain employs TRBV4-1 and TRBJ2-1; TRBD2 matches at 12 bases. After removal of 0 bases from V and 4 bases from J, the junction contained 13 bases not matched to a gene. Looked up from germline, CDR1 is MGHRA and CDR2 is YSYEKL. The CDR3 sequence is 20 residues long. The CDR3 coding sequence is TGCGCCAGCAGCCAAGAGTGGCGGCTAGCGGGGGGGTGGAGTTACAATGAGCAGTTCTTC. Translating it yields CASSQEWRLAGGWSYNEQFF.

The genes are TRBV19 and TRBJ2-2; D is perhaps TRBD1 (6 bases). Trimming pared 8 bases from V and 7 bases from J, leaving 23 bases between. The CDR3 is made up of 16 amino acids. CDR1 and CDR2 (germline): LNHDA, SQIVND (reference sequence). The CDR3 is CASGGPTEIKGGELFF. Written as DNA, the CDR3 is TGTGCCAGTGGGGGCCCCACAGAGATCAAGGGCGGGGAGCTGTTTTTT. Supplemented by reference TRBV19 and TRBJ2-2, the full variable domain reads DGGITQSPKYLFRKEGQNVTLSCEQNLNHDAMYWYRQDPGQGLRLIYYSQIVNDFQKGDIAEGYSVSREKKESFPLTVTSAQKNPTAFYLCASGGPTEIKGGELFFGEGSRLTVL.

The chain joins TRBV4-3 to TRBJ1-3; no clear D. CDR1 LGHNA and CDR2 YSLEER come from the germline V gene. With 0 bases removed from V and 4 bases from J, the gap between germline ends came to 19 bases. The CDR3 has 18 amino acids. CDR3 sequence: CASSQDYGRPPPGNTIYF. The CDR3 DNA sequence: TGCGCCAGCAGCCAAGATTACGGCAGGCCCCCGCCGGGAAACACCATATATTTT.

CDR3 bases: TGTGCCACCAGCACGGGGACAGGAGAGACTGGAAACACCATATATTTT. Its protein product is CATSTGTGETGNTIYF. The chain combines TRBV15 with TRBJ1-3; 8 bases agree with TRBD1. Trimming took 4 bases from V and 2 from J; bases not matched to a gene: 7. Germline V gene sequence: CDR1 LNHNV, CDR2 YYDKDF (reference sequence). The CDR3 is 16 amino acids. Based on the CDR3 plus reference TRBV15 and TRBJ1-3, the full variable domain is DAMVIQNPRYQVTQFGKPVTLSCSQTLNHNVMYWYQQKSSQAPKLLFHYYDKDFNNEADTPDNFQSRRPNTSFCFLDIRSPGLGDTAMYLCATSTGTGETGNTIYFGEGSWLTVV.

The V call is TRBV6-6, the J call TRBJ1-3; D is perhaps TRBD1 (6 bases). The CDR3 spans 15 residues. The V end lost 6 bases, the J end lost 1 base, and 13 bases lay between the germline ends. Germline assignment: CDR1 MNHNY and CDR2 SVGAGI (reference sequence). CDR3 nucleotides: TGTGCCAGCAGGGAGGGGGGGTCTTCTGGAAACACCATATATTTT. Translation: CASREGGSSGNTIYF.

The gene calls are TRBV7-9 and TRBJ2-3, with D hard to call. This CDR3 is 17 amino acids long. Germline CDR1 and CDR2: SEHNR and FQNEAQ (reference sequence). V lost 1 base and J lost 1, with 15 bases in between. CDR3 nucleotides: TGTGCCAGCAGCTTAGAGAGGTTAGGCTGGGGCACAGATACGCAGTATTTT. It specifies CASSLERLGWGTDTQYF.

The V call is TRBV28, the J call TRBJ2-3; D ambiguous. The V and J ends lost 5 bases and 5 bases respectively, with 20 bases between them. This CDR3 region has 16 residues. The germline gives CDR1 MDHEN, CDR2 SYDVKM. The CDR3, as DNA: TGTGCCAGCAGTCCCTTTCGGAGCAGCGCTAGAGATACGCAGTATTTT. This translates into CASSPFRSSARDTQYF.